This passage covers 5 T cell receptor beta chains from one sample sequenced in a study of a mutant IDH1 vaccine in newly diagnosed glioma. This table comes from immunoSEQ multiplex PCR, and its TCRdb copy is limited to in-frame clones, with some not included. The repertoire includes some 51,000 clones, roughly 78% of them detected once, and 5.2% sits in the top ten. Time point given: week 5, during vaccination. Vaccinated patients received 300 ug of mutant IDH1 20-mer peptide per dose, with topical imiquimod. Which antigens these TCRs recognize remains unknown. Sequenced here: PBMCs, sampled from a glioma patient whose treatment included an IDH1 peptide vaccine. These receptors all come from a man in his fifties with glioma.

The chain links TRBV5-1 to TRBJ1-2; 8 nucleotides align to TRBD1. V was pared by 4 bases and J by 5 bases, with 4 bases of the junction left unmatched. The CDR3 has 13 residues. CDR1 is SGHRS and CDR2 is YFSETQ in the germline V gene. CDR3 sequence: CASSARTGYGYTF. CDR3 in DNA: TGCGCCAGCAGCGCACGGACAGGGTATGGCTACACCTTC.

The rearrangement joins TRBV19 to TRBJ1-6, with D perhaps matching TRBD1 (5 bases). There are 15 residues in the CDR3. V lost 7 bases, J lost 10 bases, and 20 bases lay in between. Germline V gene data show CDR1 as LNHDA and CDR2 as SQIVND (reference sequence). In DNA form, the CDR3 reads TGTGCCAGTACCTCCGGGGCCCGTACTACCTCACCCCTCCACTTT. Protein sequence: CASTSGARTTSPLHF.

The CDR3 loop is CASSLGPGNNQPQHF. The CDR3 DNA sequence: TGTGCCAGCAGCTTGGGACCGGGTAACAATCAGCCCCAGCATTTT. The V call is TRBV5-4, the J call TRBJ1-5; D is unresolved. The CDR3 runs 15 residues. Per the germline V gene, CDR1 is SGHNT and CDR2 is YYREEE (reference sequence). Trimming removed 0 bases at V and 3 bases at J, with 10 bases between.

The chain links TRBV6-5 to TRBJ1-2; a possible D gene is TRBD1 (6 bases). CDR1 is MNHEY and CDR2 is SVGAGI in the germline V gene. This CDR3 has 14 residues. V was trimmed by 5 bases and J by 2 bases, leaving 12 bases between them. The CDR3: CASSPGTPNYGYTF. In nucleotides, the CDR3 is TGTGCCAGCAGTCCCGGGACACCGAACTATGGCTACACCTTC.

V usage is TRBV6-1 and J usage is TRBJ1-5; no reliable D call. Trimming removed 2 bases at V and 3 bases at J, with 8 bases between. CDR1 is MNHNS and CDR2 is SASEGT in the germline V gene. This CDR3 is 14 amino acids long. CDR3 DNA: TGTGCCAGCAGTGAAAGAGGTCTCAATCAGCCCCAGCATTTT. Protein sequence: CASSERGLNQPQHF.